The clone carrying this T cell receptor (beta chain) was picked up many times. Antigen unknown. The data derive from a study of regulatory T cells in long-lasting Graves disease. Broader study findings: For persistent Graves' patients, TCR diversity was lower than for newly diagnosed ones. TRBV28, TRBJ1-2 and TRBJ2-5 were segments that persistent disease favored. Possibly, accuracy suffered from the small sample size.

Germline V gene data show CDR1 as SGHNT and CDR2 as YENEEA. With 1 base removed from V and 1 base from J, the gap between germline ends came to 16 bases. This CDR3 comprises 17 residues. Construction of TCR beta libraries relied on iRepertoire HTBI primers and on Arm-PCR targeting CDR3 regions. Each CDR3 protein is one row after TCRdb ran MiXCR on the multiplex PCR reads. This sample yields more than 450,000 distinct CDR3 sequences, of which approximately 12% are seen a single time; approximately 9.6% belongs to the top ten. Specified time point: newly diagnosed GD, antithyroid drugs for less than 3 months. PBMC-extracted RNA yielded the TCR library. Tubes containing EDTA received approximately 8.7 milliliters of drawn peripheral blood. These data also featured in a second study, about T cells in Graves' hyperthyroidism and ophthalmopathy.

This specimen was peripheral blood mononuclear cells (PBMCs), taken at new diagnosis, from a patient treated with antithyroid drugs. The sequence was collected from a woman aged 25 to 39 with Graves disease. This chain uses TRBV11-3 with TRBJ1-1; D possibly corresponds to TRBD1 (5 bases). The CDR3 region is CASSLAKWGSRNTEAFF. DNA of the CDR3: TGTGCCAGCAGCTTAGCAAAGTGGGGGTCCAGGAACACTGAAGCTTTCTTT.